A single sample is the source of the 18 T cell receptor beta chains below, sequenced in a study of somatic mutations in cytotoxic T cells in rheumatoid arthritis. Method: immunoSEQ multiplex PCR; TCRdb's copy keeps in-frame clones and lacks some. The sample holds about 13,000 clones, roughly 74% seen once. Sequenced: CD8+ T cells sorted from blood. The receptors stem from an adult with rheumatoid arthritis.

V is TRBV7-3 and J is TRBJ2-1; 7 bases agree with TRBD2. V dropped 8 bases and J dropped 8; count of bases not matched to a gene: 12. CDR1 and CDR2 from the germline V gene are SGHTA and FQGTGA. The CDR3 length is 14 residues. The CDR3 loop is CASATGGNGDEQFF. CDR3 sequence (DNA): TGTGCCAGCGCCACGGGAGGAAATGGCGATGAGCAGTTCTTC. The whole variable domain, remainder taken from reference TRBV7-3 and TRBJ2-1, is GAGVSQTPSNKVTEKGKYVELRCDPISGHTALYWYRQSLGQGPEFLIYFQGTGAADDSGLPNDRFFAVRPEGSVSTLKIQRTERGDSAVYLCASATGGNGDEQFFGPGTRLTVL.

This chain uses TRBV7-9 with TRBJ1-1; TRBD1 is a possible D gene (5 bases). Germline values: CDR1 SEHNR, CDR2 FQNEAQ (reference sequence). There are 16 residues in the CDR3. V was cut by 4 bases and J by 3 bases, with 18 bases left in between. The CDR3 here is CASSSIGEGLYTEAFF. DNA of the CDR3: TGTGCCAGCAGCTCGATAGGGGAGGGTTTATACACTGAAGCTTTCTTT.

The gene calls are TRBV6-4 and TRBJ2-1, with 11 bases identical to TRBD2. CDR1 is MRHNA and CDR2 is SNTAGT in the germline V gene. Trimming at V came to 4 bases and at J to 8 bases, leaving 7 bases not matched to a gene. This CDR3 has 15 amino acids. The CDR3 spells CASSAFSGRADEQFF. The CDR3 DNA follows: TGTGCCAGCAGTGCCTTTAGCGGGAGGGCCGATGAGCAGTTCTTC.

The genes are TRBV28 and TRBJ1-5; D might be TRBD1 (5 bases). V was cut by 4 bases and J by 4 bases, with 11 bases left in between. This CDR3 has 14 amino acids. Germline V gives CDR1 MDHEN, CDR2 SYDVKM. DNA for the CDR3: TGTGCCAGCAGTTCTGACAGATGGAATCAGCCCCAGCATTTT. This codes for CASSSDRWNQPQHF.

The V gene is TRBV5-4, the J gene TRBJ2-1; 9 bases line up with TRBD1. The CDR3 covers 16 residues. Germline V lookup: CDR1 SGHNT, CDR2 YYREEE (reference sequence). The ends lost 5 bases at V and 5 bases at J; junction bases unmatched: 11. The CDR3 region is CASSPLGTGNHNEQFF. The CDR3 DNA reads TGTGCCAGCAGTCCTCTCGGGACAGGGAATCACAATGAGCAGTTCTTC.

The chain carries TRBV19 and TRBJ2-7; 10 bases fit TRBD1. The V segment lost 9 bases and the J segment 3 bases; nucleotides outside the gene matches: 8. This CDR3 has 14 residues. Germline values: CDR1 LNHDA, CDR2 SQIVND (reference sequence). This CDR3 is CASTPGTGDYEQYF. The CDR3, as DNA: TGTGCCAGCACCCCCGGGACAGGGGACTACGAGCAGTACTTC.

The chain has TRBV6-5 and TRBJ2-5, with D hard to call. The J call may be in error: the DNA end matches TRBJ2-7 better. The germline gives CDR1 MNHEY, CDR2 SVGAGI. The CDR3 is 13 residues long. The CDR3 is CASSPSALHEQYF. The DNA of the CDR3 is TGTGCCAGCAGTCCCTCCGCCCTACACGAGCAGTACTTC.

This rearrangement joins TRBV13 to TRBJ2-7; D is unclear. This CDR3 has 15 residues. Germline-derived CDR1 and CDR2 are PRHDT and FYEKMQ (reference sequence). V was trimmed by 5 bases and J by 6 bases, leaving 20 bases between them. The CDR3 protein is CASSTNPTGPGEQYF. The CDR3 DNA is TGTGCCAGCAGCACAAACCCTACTGGGCCGGGCGAGCAGTACTTC.

The CDR3 loop reads CSVELLDRVGEQYF. CDR3 sequence (DNA): TGCAGCGTTGAACTATTGGACAGGGTAGGGGAGCAGTACTTC. V usage is TRBV29-1 and J usage is TRBJ2-7, with 8 bases fitting TRBD1. The V gene's germline CDR1 is SQVTM and CDR2 ANQGSEA. The CDR3 extends over 14 amino acids. V was pared by 2 bases and J by 7 bases, with 10 bases of the junction left unmatched.

The rearrangement uses TRBV5-5 and TRBJ1-4, with D hard to call. The V end lost 0 bases, the J end lost 3 bases, and 9 bases lay between the germline ends. Germline assignment: CDR1 SGHKS and CDR2 YYEKEE (reference sequence). The CDR3 is 15 amino acids. CDR3 sequence reads: CASSLAAGPNEKLFF. The CDR3 DNA reads as TGTGCCAGCAGCTTGGCGGCAGGACCTAATGAAAAACTGTTTTTT. Together with reference TRBV5-5 and TRBJ1-4, the CDR3 gives the full variable domain: DAGVTQSPTHLIKTRGQQVTLRCSPISGHKSVSWYQQVLGQGPQFIFQYYEKEERGRGNFPDRFSARQFPNYSSELNVNALLLGDSALYLCASSLAAGPNEKLFFGSGTQLSVL.

The rearrangement links TRBV10-1 to TRBJ1-5, with D possibly TRBD1 on 6 matching bases. Germline V lookup: CDR1 WNHNN, CDR2 SYGVQD (reference sequence). The germline V and J ends were trimmed by 7 bases and 0 bases, with 19 bases remaining between them. This CDR3 has 17 residues. CDR3 nucleotide sequence: TGCGCCAGCACACCCCGGGGGCAGACATATAGCAATCAGCCCCAGCATTTT. Encoded protein: CASTPRGQTYSNQPQHF.

The chain has TRBV7-8 and TRBJ2-5; D not certain. There are 15 residues in the CDR3. The germline gives CDR1 SGHVS, CDR2 FQNEAQ. V shed 2 bases and J shed 1 base, with 11 bases lying between them. The CDR3 DNA reads TGTGCCAGCAGCTTACACGCAGCCCCCCAAGAGACCCAGTACTTC. It yields the protein CASSLHAAPQETQYF.

The sample holds a few counts of this clone. The gene calls are TRBV7-9 and TRBJ2-7; no firm D call. The V and J ends lost 1 base and 7 bases respectively, with 11 bases between them. The CDR3 contains 13 residues. From germline, CDR1 is SEHNR and CDR2 FQNEAQ (reference sequence). CDR3 coding DNA: TGTGCCAGCAGCTTAGGTTCCTACGGGGAGCAGTACTTC. Translation gives CASSLGSYGEQYF.

A remark on this clone: Different DNA sequences within this sample yield the same CDR3. The genes are TRBV7-9 and TRBJ2-7, with D perhaps matching TRBD2 (6 bases). Germline CDR1 and CDR2: SEHNR and FQNEAQ (reference sequence). V was trimmed by 3 bases and J by 3 bases, leaving 9 bases between them. This CDR3 is 13 amino acids long. The CDR3 region has the DNA TGTGCCAGCAGCTTCGACGGGAGCTACGAGCAGTACTTC. Residues: CASSFDGSYEQYF.

The chain combines TRBV11-3 with TRBJ2-7, with D tentatively TRBD2 (6 bases). The CDR3 consists of 15 residues. Trimming left V 4 bases short and J 2 bases short, with 15 bases between. Looked up from germline, CDR1 is SGHNT and CDR2 is YENEEA. CDR3 nucleotides: TGTGCCAGCAGCTCCCGGACTCGGGAGACCTACGAGCAGTACTTC. Its protein is CASSSRTRETYEQYF.

This chain uses TRBV10-2 with TRBJ2-7, with TRBD1 matching over 11 bases. CDR1 is WSHSY and CDR2 is SAAADI in the germline V gene. J was trimmed by 3 bases and V by 0 bases; bases with no gene match: 1. This CDR3 is 15 amino acids long. The CDR3, as DNA: TGCGCCAGCAGTGAGTCCGGGACAGGGGGCTACGAGCAGTACTTC. Protein: CASSESGTGGYEQYF.

This clone was seen only a few times. The rearrangement links TRBV4-1 to TRBJ1-1; D not certain. There are 14 residues in the CDR3. V dropped 0 bases and J dropped 3 bases, with 8 bases sitting between them. Germline-derived CDR1 and CDR2 are MGHRA and YSYEKL. This CDR3 is CASSQDSRHTEAFF. CDR3 coding DNA: TGCGCCAGCAGCCAAGATTCGCGACACACTGAAGCTTTCTTT.

This clone has just one count. The chain uses TRBV6-1 and TRBJ1-5, with D unclear. V was pared by 4 bases and J by 0 bases, with 7 bases between. The germline V gene has CDR1 MNHNS and CDR2 SASEGT. This CDR3 comprises 14 residues. CDR3 protein: CASSGTYSNQPQHF. As DNA, the CDR3 is TGTGCCAGCAGTGGGACTTATAGCAATCAGCCCCAGCATTTT.